The rows below give T cell receptor beta chains drawn from one sample of a study of tumor-infiltrating lymphocytes in primary liver carcinoma. TCRdb redid the calling of the multiplex PCR reads with MiXCR, one entry per CDR3 protein. The data contain about 74,000 distinct CDR3 sequences, about 70% of them seen just once; the ten biggest clones take up roughly 26%. The specimen was liver tumor tissue from sampling region 4. Source of these receptors: a middle-aged man with primary liver carcinoma and hepatitis B virus infection. The CDR3 runs from the conserved cysteine through the conserved F or W. D genes are given only for firm matches. The listing skips clone size in some rows; elsewhere it reads once, few, many or a size class.

>TRBV11-2|16|NA|NA|TRBJ2-6
CTSSLSWGRGANVLTF
TGTACCAGCAGCTTATCGTGGGGAAGGGGGGCCAACGTCCTGACTTTC
>TRBV11-1|14|NA|TRBD2|TRBJ2-3
CAGAGGVGTDTQYF
TGTGCCGGCGCGGGGGGAGTTGGCACAGATACGCAGTATTTT
>TRBV11-2|16|NA|NA|TRBJ2-3
CVSSLDVGGLTDAQYF
TGTGTCAGCAGCTTAGATGTGGGGGGCCTCACAGATGCACAGTATTTT
>TRBV14|18|NA|TRBD2|TRBJ2-7
CASSVLAGVKGSYSEQYF
TGTGCCAGCAGCGTTCTAGCGGGAGTTAAGGGTTCCTACAGTGAGCAGTACTTC
>TRBV19|14|NA|NA|TRBJ2-3
CASSSGGFIDTQYF
TGCGCCAGTAGTTCGGGCGGTTTCATAGATACGCAGTATTTT
>TRBV30|15|NA|TRBD1|TRBJ1-3
CTAGQGLSSGNTIYF
TGTACCGCCGGACAGGGGCTCTCCTCTGGAAACACCATATATTTT
>TRBV6-5|17|NA|NA|TRBJ2-6
CTTFRQIGMGGANVLTF
TGTACCACCTTCCGACAGATTGGTATGGGTGGGGCCAACGTCCTGACTTTT
>TRBV6-6|13|NA|NA|TRBJ1-5
CAIRPTSNQPQHF
TGTGCCATCAGGCCGACGTCTAATCAACCCCAGCATTTT
>TRBV12-3/TRBV12-4|14|NA|NA|TRBJ2-1
CASGHQEGDNEQFF
TGTGCCAGCGGCCACCAGGAAGGGGACAATGAGCAATTCTTC
>TRBV2|14|few|NA|TRBJ1-2
CASSEQGRGAGYTF
TGTGCCAGCAGCGAACAGGGAAGGGGGGCTGGCTACACCTTC
>TRBV7-9|14|many|NA|TRBJ2-7
CASREITVYYEQYF
TGTGCCAGCCGAGAGATAACAGTCTACTACGAGCAGTACTTC
>TRBV6-5|18|NA|TRBD1|TRBJ2-6
CASSLWTGMEAGANVLIF
TGTGCCAGCAGTCTTTGGACAGGGATGGAAGCTGGGGCCAACGTCCTGATCTTC
>TRBV30|16|many|NA|TRBJ2-6
CAWSPQVFSGANVLTF
TGTGCCTGGAGTCCGCAGGTCTTCTCTGGGGCCAACGTCCTGACTTTC
>TRBV4-2|15|many|TRBD1|TRBJ2-7
CASSQDETGGYEQYF
TGTGCCAGCAGCCAAGATGAGACAGGGGGCTACGAGCAGTACTTC
>TRBV10-3|11|NA|NA|TRBJ2-1
CAIQGTYEHFF
TGTGCCATCCAAGGTACCTATGAGCATTTCTTC
>TRBV10-2|15|many|NA|TRBJ1-6
CASSESTSSNSPLHF
TGCGCCAGCAGTGAGTCGACGTCAAGTAATTCACCCCTCCACTTT
>TRBV5-6|18|NA|NA|TRBJ2-7
CASGLTTGTAIFTYEQYF
TGTGCCAGCGGCTTAACTACCGGGACGGCAATATTTACCTACGAGCAGTACTTC
>TRBV12-3/TRBV12-4|15|many|TRBD2|TRBJ2-2
CASTRGVLQSGELFF
TGTGCCAGCACCCGGGGGGTACTTCAGAGCGGGGAGCTGTTTTTT
>TRBV6-1|13|many|TRBD1|TRBJ2-5
CASSRQGVETQYF
TGTGCCAGCAGCAGACAGGGGGTTGAGACCCAGTACTTC
>TRBV6-6|14|NA|NA|TRBJ1-1
CASRHGRITGEAFF
TGTGCCAGCAGGCATGGACGGATCACGGGTGAAGCTTTCTTT
>TRBV29-1|14|NA|TRBD1|TRBJ2-1
CSAVSGTDNNERLF
TGCAGCGCCGTCTCCGGGACAGACAACAATGAGCGGCTCTTC
>TRBV11-2|16|once|NA|TRBJ2-3
CASSPPTRGSTDPQYF
TGTGCCAGCAGCCCCCCGACTAGAGGCAGCACAGATCCGCAATATTTT
>TRBV7-9|13|many|NA|TRBJ2-7
CASSSDGGHEQYF
TGTGCCAGCAGCTCGGACGGGGGACACGAGCAGTACTTC
>TRBV2|13|few|NA|TRBJ2-1
CVSNSEVGNEQFF
TGTGTCAGCAACAGCGAAGTCGGAAATGAGCAGTTCTTC